The source of this TCR beta chain is a study of cytomegalovirus exposure and HLA in healthy donors. Regarding the study as a whole: Accurate prediction of HLA-A and HLA-B alleles (for most subjects) was reportedly achieved from TCR beta sequences. There were some V segments, including TRBV6-2 and TRBV6-3, excluded as indistinguishable.

V was clipped by 0 bases and J by 6 bases, with 8 bases between them. This CDR3 is built from 13 residues. Germline V gives CDR1 SGHTA, CDR2 FQGTGA. Remarks on this clone: The antigen remains undetermined.

The PCR contained 60 Vbeta and 13 Jbeta primers. Produced via immunoSEQ multiplex PCR; TCRdb's table is partial and in-frame only. The sample has 150,000 to 200,000 clones, 72% seen once. Sequencing input: PBMCs. The receptor was derived from a human donor in good health. The chain carries TRBV7-3 and TRBJ1-1; no definite D call. CDR3 sequence: CASSLTYRAEAFF. The DNA for the CDR3 is TGTGCCAGCAGCTTAACGTATCGGGCTGAAGCTTTCTTT.